The rows below give T cell receptor beta chains drawn from one sample of a study of cytomegalovirus exposure and HLA in healthy donors. Only in-frame clones appear in the TCRdb table, and some are missing; sequencing was by immunoSEQ multiplex PCR. This table holds over 150,000 clones, 68% found once. Source material: PBMCs. The receptors stem from a woman aged 40 to 55 in good health and CMV-seropositive. CDR3s include the opening cysteine and the closing phenylalanine or tryptophan. Fields, in order: CDR3 protein, CDR3 DNA, J gene, D gene, CDR3 length, clone size, V gene. The D gene is left open where the match is weak. Clone size is not always given. Where it is, it says once, few, many or a class for expanded clones.

cdr3_aa: CASSSPEGGTDTQYF
cdr3_nt: TGCGCCAGCAGCTCCCCGGAGGGAGGCACAGATACGCAGTATTTT
j_call: TRBJ2-3
d_call: .
cdr3_length: 15
clone_size: .
v_call: TRBV5-1

cdr3_aa: CASSYGNRGSYEQYF
cdr3_nt: TGTGCCAGCAGTTATGGTAACAGGGGCTCCTACGAGCAGTACTTC
j_call: TRBJ2-7
d_call: TRBD1
cdr3_length: 15
clone_size: .
v_call: TRBV27

cdr3_aa: CASSPPSTSGVETQYF
cdr3_nt: TGTGCCAGCTCACCTCCATCGACTAGCGGGGTGGAGACCCAGTACTTC
j_call: TRBJ2-5
d_call: TRBD2
cdr3_length: 16
clone_size: .
v_call: TRBV18

cdr3_aa: CAISSSGTGDPGELFF
cdr3_nt: TGTGCCATCAGTAGCTCCGGGACAGGGGATCCCGGGGAGCTGTTTTTT
j_call: TRBJ2-2
d_call: TRBD1
cdr3_length: 16
clone_size: .
v_call: TRBV10-3

cdr3_aa: CASSQDPGGNTEAFF
cdr3_nt: TGTGCCAGCAGCCAAGATCCCGGGGGGAACACTGAAGCTTTCTTT
j_call: TRBJ1-1
d_call: .
cdr3_length: 15
clone_size: .
v_call: TRBV4-2

cdr3_aa: CASSLEPTWDEQFF
cdr3_nt: TGTGCCAGCAGTTTGGAGCCTACTTGGGATGAGCAGTTCTTC
j_call: TRBJ2-1
d_call: .
cdr3_length: 14
clone_size: .
v_call: TRBV27

cdr3_aa: CASSVGGAQETQYF
cdr3_nt: TGTGCCAGCAGCGTAGGGGGCGCCCAAGAGACCCAGTACTTC
j_call: TRBJ2-5
d_call: .
cdr3_length: 14
clone_size: .
v_call: TRBV9

cdr3_aa: CATSRDLAANQPQNF
cdr3_nt: TGTGCCACCAGCAGAGATTTAGCCGCTAATCAGCCCCAGAATTTT
j_call: TRBJ1-5
d_call: .
cdr3_length: 15
clone_size: .
v_call: TRBV15

cdr3_aa: CASSLRASGRWADTQYF
cdr3_nt: TGTGCCAGCAGTTTGAGAGCTAGCGGGAGGTGGGCAGATACGCAGTATTTT
j_call: TRBJ2-3
d_call: TRBD2
cdr3_length: 17
clone_size: .
v_call: TRBV28

cdr3_aa: CASSLAGGQGGTEAFF
cdr3_nt: TGTGCTAGCAGCTTAGCGGGGGGACAGGGGGGGACTGAAGCTTTCTTT
j_call: TRBJ1-1
d_call: TRBD1
cdr3_length: 16
clone_size: .
v_call: TRBV7-7

cdr3_aa: CASSLGGGNEQFF
cdr3_nt: TGTGCCAGCAGTTTAGGAGGTGGGAATGAGCAGTTCTTC
j_call: TRBJ2-1
d_call: .
cdr3_length: 13
clone_size: .
v_call: TRBV28

cdr3_aa: CASSQDRGRRPEAFF
cdr3_nt: TGCGCCAGCAGCCAAGACAGGGGGCGCAGACCTGAAGCTTTCTTT
j_call: TRBJ1-1
d_call: TRBD1
cdr3_length: 15
clone_size: .
v_call: TRBV4-1

cdr3_aa: CASRNLQGGYEKLFF
cdr3_nt: TGTGCCAGCAGGAACCTACAGGGGGGTTATGAAAAACTGTTTTTT
j_call: TRBJ1-4
d_call: TRBD1
cdr3_length: 15
clone_size: .
v_call: TRBV6-1

cdr3_aa: CASRENYEQYF
cdr3_nt: TGTGCCAGCCGGGAGAACTACGAGCAGTACTTC
j_call: TRBJ2-7
d_call: .
cdr3_length: 11
clone_size: .
v_call: TRBV27

cdr3_aa: CASSLAAGTGGEQYF
cdr3_nt: TGTGCCAGCAGCTTAGCGGCTGGGACAGGGGGCGAGCAGTACTTC
j_call: TRBJ2-7
d_call: TRBD1
cdr3_length: 15
clone_size: .
v_call: TRBV7-9

cdr3_aa: CASSGTGNYNQPQHF
cdr3_nt: TGTGCCAGCAGCGGCACAGGGAATTACAATCAGCCCCAGCATTTT
j_call: TRBJ1-5
d_call: .
cdr3_length: 15
clone_size: .
v_call: TRBV6-1

cdr3_aa: CASSLVPGDTEAFF
cdr3_nt: TGTGCCAGCAGCTTGGTTCCGGGGGACACTGAAGCTTTCTTT
j_call: TRBJ1-1
d_call: .
cdr3_length: 14
clone_size: .
v_call: TRBV5-6

cdr3_aa: CASSLGGYSGNTIYF
cdr3_nt: TGTGCCAGCAGTTTGGGAGGATACTCTGGAAACACCATATATTTT
j_call: TRBJ1-3
d_call: .
cdr3_length: 15
clone_size: few
v_call: TRBV27

cdr3_aa: CASKGQGSYEQYF
cdr3_nt: TGTGCCAGTAAGGGACAGGGCTCCTACGAGCAGTACTTC
j_call: TRBJ2-7
d_call: TRBD1
cdr3_length: 13
clone_size: .
v_call: TRBV19

cdr3_aa: CASSALAPANTGELFF
cdr3_nt: TGTGCCAGCAGCGCACTAGCGCCCGCGAACACCGGGGAGCTGTTTTTT
j_call: TRBJ2-2
d_call: TRBD2
cdr3_length: 16
clone_size: few
v_call: TRBV7-3

cdr3_aa: CASSLGQTQDEKLFF
cdr3_nt: TGTGCCAGCAGCTTGGGACAGACACAAGATGAAAAACTGTTTTTT
j_call: TRBJ1-4
d_call: TRBD1
cdr3_length: 15
clone_size: .
v_call: TRBV9

cdr3_aa: CAISAGTGPNQPQHF
cdr3_nt: TGTGCCATCAGTGCCGGGACAGGGCCTAATCAGCCCCAGCATTTT
j_call: TRBJ1-5
d_call: TRBD1
cdr3_length: 15
clone_size: .
v_call: TRBV10-3

cdr3_aa: CASSVTVNTEAFF
cdr3_nt: TGTGCCAGCAGCGTTACAGTTAACACTGAAGCTTTCTTT
j_call: TRBJ1-1
d_call: .
cdr3_length: 13
clone_size: .
v_call: TRBV9

cdr3_aa: CASSLERGSGGRSNQPQHF
cdr3_nt: TGTGCCAGCAGCTTGGAGCGAGGATCGGGGGGTCGAAGCAATCAGCCCCAGCATTTT
j_call: TRBJ1-5
d_call: .
cdr3_length: 19
clone_size: .
v_call: TRBV5-8

cdr3_aa: CASSLGQGYGNTIYF
cdr3_nt: TGTGCCAGCAGCTTAGGGCAGGGCTATGGAAACACCATATATTTT
j_call: TRBJ1-3
d_call: .
cdr3_length: 15
clone_size: .
v_call: TRBV7-8